The rows below give T cell receptor beta chains drawn from one sample of a study of human T cells and chemical hapten exposure. Using its own MiXCR run on the RACE reads, TCRdb lists one record per CDR3 protein. The data hold 130,000 or so distinct CDR3 sequences, with roughly 12% observed a single time. This sample comprised whole blood, obtained in connection with sensitization to the hapten diphenylcyclopropenone (DPC). Every receptor here comes from a woman between 45 and 65 years old with alopecia areata. Some clones in this sample may be carry-over from other donors' samples. Both conserved end residues are part of each CDR3. Clone size, where shown, is once, few, many, or a class for clones that have expanded.

clone size: -
V gene: TRBV6-2/TRBV6-3
CDR3 protein: CASSFLTTGAEAFF

clone size: few
V gene: TRBV5-1
CDR3 protein: CASSLGGVSEKLFF

clone size: many
V gene: TRBV20-1
CDR3 protein: CSAPGMGDTQYF

clone size: -
V gene: TRBV3-1
CDR3 protein: CASSHSGKAREQYF

clone size: -
V gene: TRBV12-3/TRBV12-4
CDR3 protein: CASRRSAGNTIYF

clone size: -
V gene: TRBV5-1
CDR3 protein: CASSWSTDTQYF

clone size: -
V gene: TRBV20-1
CDR3 protein: CSAFPGGTNEKLFF

clone size: many
V gene: TRBV12-3/TRBV12-4
CDR3 protein: CASRGLAGPSSSYNEQFF

clone size: once
V gene: TRBV27
CDR3 protein: CASAGDRGFSEAFF

clone size: many
V gene: TRBV7-9
CDR3 protein: CASSLGVERSSYEQYF

clone size: -
V gene: TRBV6-2/TRBV6-3
CDR3 protein: CASRRLPDTQYF

clone size: many
V gene: TRBV9
CDR3 protein: CASSEGTSGTSYEQYF

clone size: -
V gene: TRBV27
CDR3 protein: CASSLSLGALDQPQHF

clone size: -
V gene: TRBV18
CDR3 protein: CASSPPSSTDTQYF

clone size: few
V gene: TRBV9
CDR3 protein: CASSVDSGVPQHF

clone size: once
V gene: TRBV4-1
CDR3 protein: CASSQVLQGNYGYTF

clone size: few
V gene: TRBV10-2
CDR3 protein: CASTRTSGNLNQETQYF

clone size: few
V gene: TRBV7-2
CDR3 protein: CASSLTSEAFF

clone size: once
V gene: TRBV5-1
CDR3 protein: CASSLGSGALTNTEAFF

clone size: -
V gene: TRBV6-1
CDR3 protein: CATLPRGAGNQPQHF

clone size: many
V gene: TRBV21-1
CDR3 protein: CASSKGELGGETQYF

clone size: -
V gene: TRBV12-3/TRBV12-4
CDR3 protein: CASSPTGQGLHQLQHF

clone size: -
V gene: TRBV14
CDR3 protein: CASSPRGPNTEAFF

clone size: -
V gene: TRBV10-3
CDR3 protein: CAISDGQGYEQYF

clone size: -
V gene: TRBV15
CDR3 protein: CATSRSPRSTNEKLFF

clone size: few
V gene: TRBV7-9
CDR3 protein: CASSRTAEKLFF

clone size: few
V gene: TRBV12-3/TRBV12-4
CDR3 protein: CASSLDRGLTYGYTF

clone size: few
V gene: TRBV6-2/TRBV6-3
CDR3 protein: CASSSYLRSSYEQYF

clone size: -
V gene: TRBV29-1
CDR3 protein: CSVEWDRGEAFF

clone size: few
V gene: TRBV5-5
CDR3 protein: CASSLGRVGDGYTF

clone size: few
V gene: TRBV5-1
CDR3 protein: CASSLNQLKDGYTF

clone size: -
V gene: TRBV12-3/TRBV12-4
CDR3 protein: CASRIGVGQPQHF

clone size: many
V gene: TRBV7-2
CDR3 protein: CASTPRRTGRGLVHTQYF

clone size: -
V gene: TRBV20-1
CDR3 protein: CSATQTSVFEQYF

clone size: -
V gene: TRBV7-2
CDR3 protein: CASSFGTKTDTQYF

clone size: few
V gene: TRBV4-1
CDR3 protein: CASSQEGGAEIYGYTF

clone size: many
V gene: TRBV13
CDR3 protein: CASSSGTGGSHEQFF

clone size: many
V gene: TRBV24-1
CDR3 protein: CATSNGGANVLTF

clone size: -
V gene: TRBV12-3/TRBV12-4
CDR3 protein: CASSLTVGASYEQYF

clone size: few
V gene: TRBV4-1
CDR3 protein: CASSQASGLMSYNEQFF

clone size: few
V gene: TRBV27
CDR3 protein: CANLGTGRYNEQFF

clone size: -
V gene: TRBV30
CDR3 protein: CAWSAGGYTGELFF

clone size: few
V gene: TRBV4-3
CDR3 protein: CASSQDPQGLADTQYF

clone size: many
V gene: TRBV9
CDR3 protein: CASSEDTYNEQFF

clone size: few
V gene: TRBV9
CDR3 protein: CASSSTSGIHNEQFF

clone size: -
V gene: TRBV6-6
CDR3 protein: CASSYSVVGQETQYF

clone size: many
V gene: TRBV4-3
CDR3 protein: CASSQGLVTGELFF

clone size: many
V gene: TRBV7-9
CDR3 protein: CASSPTGDYEQYF

clone size: many
V gene: TRBV7-2
CDR3 protein: CASSRRTAYNSPLHF

clone size: few
V gene: TRBV27
CDR3 protein: CASVQGHEQYF

clone size: many
V gene: TRBV10-3
CDR3 protein: CAISSVSGEQYF

clone size: -
V gene: TRBV27
CDR3 protein: CASMGGPGSPLHF

clone size: few
V gene: TRBV6-2/TRBV6-3
CDR3 protein: CASSVTGSWPQHF

clone size: few
V gene: TRBV2
CDR3 protein: CASTPEDTQYF

clone size: few
V gene: TRBV5-1
CDR3 protein: CASSFGLAGGTDTQYF